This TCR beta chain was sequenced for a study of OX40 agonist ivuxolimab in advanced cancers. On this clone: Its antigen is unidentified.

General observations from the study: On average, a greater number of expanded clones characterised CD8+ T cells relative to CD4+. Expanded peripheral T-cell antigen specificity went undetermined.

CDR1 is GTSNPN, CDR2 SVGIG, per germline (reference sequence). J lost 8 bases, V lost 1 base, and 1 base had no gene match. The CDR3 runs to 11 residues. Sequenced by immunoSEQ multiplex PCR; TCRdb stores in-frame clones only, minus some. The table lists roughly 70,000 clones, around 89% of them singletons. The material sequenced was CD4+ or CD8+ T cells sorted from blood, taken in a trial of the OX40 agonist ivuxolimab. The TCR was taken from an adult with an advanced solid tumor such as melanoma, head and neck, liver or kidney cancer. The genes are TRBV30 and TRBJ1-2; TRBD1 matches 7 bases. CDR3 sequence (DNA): TGTGCCTGGAGTGCAGGGGGGGGCTACACCTTC. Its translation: CAWSAGGGYTF.